This TCR beta chain was obtained from a study of CD8 T cells in ankylosing spondylitis (dated by TCRdb to about 2017). The study in broad terms: To find TCR variants linked to disease, the study profiled T cell receptor beta repertoires in ankylosing spondylitis patients and healthy donors. The whole study cohort included 108 healthy donors and over 20 ankylosing spondylitis patients. Peripheral blood was sampled, and synovial fluid was additionally collected from ankylosing spondylitis patients.

The germline V gene (reference sequence) sets CDR1 to LGHDT and CDR2 to YNNKEL. From the cysteine through the phenylalanine, the CDR3 covers 14 amino acids. Only the CDR3 region is kept as DNA, spanning 42 bases read in frame from base 1. V and J lose 7 bases and 0 bases, and a span of 10 bases separates them. As concerns this clonotype: Which antigen it targets is not known. Qualities for individual bases were not recorded, and no much larger clone is one base off.

For each ankylosing spondylitis patient, the synovial fluid sample was matched to a blood sample from that same patient. What the work shows at the level of the full study, not this receptor alone: According to the report, matched synovial fluid samples from ankylosing spondylitis patients were significantly enriched for the disease-linked clones. A TCR beta motif of eight highly homologous amino acid variants appeared characteristic of blood from ankylosing spondylitis patients. Some motif variants were previously reported in synovial fluid and blood of reactive arthritis patients, suggesting common disease-initiation mechanisms. The disease-linked clones showed a CD8+ phenotype and occurred at relatively low frequencies in peripheral blood.

This sample was sequenced with an Illumina HiSeq 2500. TCR beta libraries were prepared by quantitative 5'-RACE with molecular barcodes. On the authors' methods: Disease-linked TCR variants were identified with a new computational method built on a probabilistic model of VDJ rearrangement. TCRdb reworked the public reads: Q25 trimming with fastp, MiXCR clone assembly, productive beta chains retained. CDR3 protein duplicates are merged, each entry listing the most common genes and DNA. V and J calls and clone size were set by TCRdb, not the authors. This sample comprises roughly 140,000 distinct CDR3 sequences, under 45% of them detected only once. The ten largest clones represent approximately 14% of the sample.

The sequenced sample consisted of synovial fluid, either unsorted or a sorted T cell fraction (not recorded which). This sequence uses TRBV3-1 and TRBJ1-3; no D gene call is confident. The TCR originated in a male donor with ankylosing spondylitis. The DNA sequence is given as TGTGCCAGCACCCTACGGGTCTCTGGAAACACCATATATTTT. Its translation is CASTLRVSGNTIYF.